This TCR beta chain was retrieved from a study of shared clonotypes between healthy human individuals. CD45RO-negative cells were positively selected for CCR7, leaving out terminally differentiated effector memory CD45RA+ cells. Nashville, Tennessee was home to all donors, who were Caucasian adults. Profiled with immunoSEQ multiplex PCR; TCRdb holds only in-frame clones, not every one. The table has around 2,100,000 clones, 85% to 95% seen once; the top ten hold more than 0.95%. Sequencing used naive CD8+ T cells sorted from blood. The receptor comes from a man aged 18 to 35 in good health.

CDR3 in amino acids: CASSLFAGGTNEKLFF. The CDR3 DNA sequence: TGTGCCAGCAGTTTATTCGCGGGGGGTACTAATGAAAAACTGTTTTTT. J is TRBJ1-4 and V is TRBV27; TRBD1 is a possible D gene (5 bases). Germline loops: CDR1 MNHEY, CDR2 SMNVEV (reference sequence). V shed 1 base and J shed 2 bases, with 11 bases lying between them. CDR3 size: 16 residues.